This TCR beta chain was identified during a study of Graves' ophthalmopathy and Graves' hyperthyroidism. Study-wide findings and caveats: The model forecast ophthalmopathy progression, reaching under 71% sensitivity and about 72% specificity. Most thyroid clonotypes with frequency above 0.001 were detected in blood too.

Amplified TCR beta CDR3 regions were obtained using RNA transcripts as template. An initial RT-PCR round employing HTBI primers preceded a second-round multiplex PCR. TCRdb re-analysed the multiplex PCR reads in MiXCR, keeping a single row per CDR3 protein. Found here are roughly 50,000 distinct CDR3 sequences, over 45% of them singletons; the top ten hold less than 25%. Trimming took 2 bases from V and 2 from J, leaving 16 bases between them. Germline loops: CDR1 SGDLS, CDR2 YYNGEE. This CDR3 is built from 16 residues. Disease in donors with ophthalmopathy had moderate-to-severe activity, CAS ≥3, NOSPECS ≥4 and under 3 months' duration. Patients were left out if they had other autoimmune diseases, uncontrolled infections, pregnancy or lactation. This clonotype was seen at least ten times. The antigen is unknown.

Source material: peripheral blood. The sequence derives from an adult man with Graves' ophthalmopathy. The chain uses TRBV9 and TRBJ2-5, with D possibly TRBD2 on 6 matching bases. DNA for the CDR3: TGTGCCAGCAGCGTTTTCCAGGGCGCGGGACAAGAGACCCAGTACTTC. It specifies CASSVFQGAGQETQYF.